This T cell receptor (beta chain) was captured in a study of T cell repertoires in cytomegalovirus infection. V was cut by 5 bases and J by 0 bases, with 11 bases left in between. The germline gives CDR1 SGHVS, CDR2 FNYEAQ. CDR3 length equals 14 residues. In TCRdb, the reads were re-called with MiXCR into one record per CDR3 protein. The sample lists 450,000 to 550,000 distinct CDR3 sequences; under 55% were seen once. This clonotype has only a few counts. Its antigen is undetermined. Whole-study findings and limits: It was HLA-C-restricted CMV-specific TCR beta clonotypes that dominated the response ex vivo.

The V gene is TRBV7-6, the J gene TRBJ2-7; no clear D. This sequence was found in a human donor in good health (CMV status not recorded). Some clones in this sample may be carry-over from other donors' samples. This specimen was cultured PBMCs, taken from culture after CMV antigen stimulation. CDR3 in amino acids: CASSPVAFSYEQYF. CDR3 DNA sequence: TGTGCCAGCAGCCCCGTGGCGTTCTCCTACGAGCAGTACTTC.